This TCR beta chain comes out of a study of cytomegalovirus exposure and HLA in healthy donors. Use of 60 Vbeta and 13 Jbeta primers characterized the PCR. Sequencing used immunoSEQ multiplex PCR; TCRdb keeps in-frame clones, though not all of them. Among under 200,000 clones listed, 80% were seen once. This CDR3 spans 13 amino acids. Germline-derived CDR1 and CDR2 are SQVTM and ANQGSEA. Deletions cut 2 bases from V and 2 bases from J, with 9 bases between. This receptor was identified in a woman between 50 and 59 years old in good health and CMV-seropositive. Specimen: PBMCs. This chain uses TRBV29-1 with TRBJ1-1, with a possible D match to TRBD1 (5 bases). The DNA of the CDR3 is TGCAGCGTTGAAAGGGGCAGTAACACTGAAGCTTTCTTT. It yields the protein CSVERGSNTEAFF.